This TCR beta chain is from a study of blood T cells in healthy people across ages. Study-level findings and limits: Estimates drawn from one million T cells were deemed to understate diversity.

Trimming took off 5 bases at V and 11 bases at J, with 12 bases between the two ends. CDR3 length: 11 residues. The germline V gene has CDR1 PRHDT and CDR2 FYEKMQ (reference sequence). This clonotype was observed a few times. Its antigen is currently unknown. With a J-beta primer mix and a sample-barcoded 5' primer, a second PCR ran 7 to 11 cycles. TCRdb independently ran MiXCR on the 5' RACE reads; one entry per CDR3 protein. The sample consists of 600,000 or so distinct CDR3 sequences, approximately 21% of them appearing once. The sequence was collected from a man aged 70 or older in good health. The chain couples TRBV13 to TRBJ1-1; perhaps TRBD1 as D (5 bases). Sequences were obtained from blood. The CDR3 region is CASSPQGPAFF. The CDR3, as DNA: TGTGCCAGCAGCCCTCAGGGACCCGCTTTCTTT.